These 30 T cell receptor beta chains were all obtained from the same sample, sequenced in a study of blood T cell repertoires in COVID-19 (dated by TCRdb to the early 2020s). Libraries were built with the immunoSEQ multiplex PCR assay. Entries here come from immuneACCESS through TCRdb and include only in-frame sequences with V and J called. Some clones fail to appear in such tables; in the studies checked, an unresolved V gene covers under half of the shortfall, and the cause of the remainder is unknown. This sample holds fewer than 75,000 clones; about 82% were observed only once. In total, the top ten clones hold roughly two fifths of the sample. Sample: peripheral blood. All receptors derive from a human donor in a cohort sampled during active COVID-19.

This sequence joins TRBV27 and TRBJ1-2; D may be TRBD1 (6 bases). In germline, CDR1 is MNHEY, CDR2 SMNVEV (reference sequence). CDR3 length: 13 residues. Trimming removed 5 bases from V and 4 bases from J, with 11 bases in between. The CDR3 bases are TGTGCCAGCAGTCCACAGGGTGGCTATGGCTACACCTTC. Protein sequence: CASSPQGGYGYTF.

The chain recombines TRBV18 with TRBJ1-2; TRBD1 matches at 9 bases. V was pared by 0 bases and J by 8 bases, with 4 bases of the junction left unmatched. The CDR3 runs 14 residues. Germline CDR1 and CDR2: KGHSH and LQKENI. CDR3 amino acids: CASSPPGQGRGYTF. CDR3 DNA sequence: TGTGCCAGCTCACCACCGGGACAGGGAAGGGGCTACACCTTC. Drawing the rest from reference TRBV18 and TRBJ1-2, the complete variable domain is NAGVMQNPRHLVRRRGQEARLRCSPMKGHSHVYWYRQLPEEGLKFMVYLQKENIIDESGMPKERFSAEFPKEGPSILRIQQVVRGDSAAYFCASSPPGQGRGYTFGSGTRLTVV.

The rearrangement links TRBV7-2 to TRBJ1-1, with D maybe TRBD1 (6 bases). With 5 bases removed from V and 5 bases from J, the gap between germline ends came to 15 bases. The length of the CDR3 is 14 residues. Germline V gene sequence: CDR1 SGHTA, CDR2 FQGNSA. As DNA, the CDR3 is TGTGCCAGCAGCAACACAGGGAGGGGTACTGAAGCTTTCTTT. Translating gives CASSNTGRGTEAFF.

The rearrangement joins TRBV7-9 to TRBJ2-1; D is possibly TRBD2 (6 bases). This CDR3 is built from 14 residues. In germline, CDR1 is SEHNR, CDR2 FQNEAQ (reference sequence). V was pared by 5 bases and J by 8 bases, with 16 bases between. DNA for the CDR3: TGTGCCAGCAGCGATATCCGGGGGTCGGATGAGCAGTTCTTC. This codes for CASSDIRGSDEQFF.

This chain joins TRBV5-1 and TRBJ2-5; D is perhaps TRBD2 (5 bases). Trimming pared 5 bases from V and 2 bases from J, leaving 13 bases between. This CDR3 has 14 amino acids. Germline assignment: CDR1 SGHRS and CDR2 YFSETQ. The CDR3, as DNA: TGCGCCAGCAGTATAGCGCAGGAGCAAGAGACCCAGTACTTC. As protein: CASSIAQEQETQYF.

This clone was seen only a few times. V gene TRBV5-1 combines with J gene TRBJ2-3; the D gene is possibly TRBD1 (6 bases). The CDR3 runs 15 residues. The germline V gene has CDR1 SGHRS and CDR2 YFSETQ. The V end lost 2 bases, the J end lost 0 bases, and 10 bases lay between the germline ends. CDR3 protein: CASSLQGYSTDTQYF. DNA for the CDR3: TGCGCCAGCAGCTTACAGGGTTATAGCACAGATACGCAGTATTTT.

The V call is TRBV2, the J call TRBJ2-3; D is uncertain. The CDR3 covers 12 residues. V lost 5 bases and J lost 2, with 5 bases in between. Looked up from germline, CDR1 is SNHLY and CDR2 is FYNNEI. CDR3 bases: TGTGCCAGCAGTTCACTCACAGATACGCAGTATTTT. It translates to CASSSLTDTQYF.

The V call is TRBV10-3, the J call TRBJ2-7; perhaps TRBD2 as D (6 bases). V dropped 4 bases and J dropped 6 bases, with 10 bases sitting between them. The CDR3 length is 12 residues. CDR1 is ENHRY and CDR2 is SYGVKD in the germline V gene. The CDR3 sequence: CAISGGASEQYF. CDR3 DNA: TGTGCCATCAGTGGCGGGGCCAGCGAGCAGTACTTC.

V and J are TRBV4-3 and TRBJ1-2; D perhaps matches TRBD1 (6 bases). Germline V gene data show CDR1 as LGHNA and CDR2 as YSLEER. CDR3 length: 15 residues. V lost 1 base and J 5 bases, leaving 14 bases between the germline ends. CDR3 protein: CASSQGRDNLYGYTF. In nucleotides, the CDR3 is TGCGCCAGCAGCCAAGGTCGGGACAACCTTTATGGCTACACCTTC.

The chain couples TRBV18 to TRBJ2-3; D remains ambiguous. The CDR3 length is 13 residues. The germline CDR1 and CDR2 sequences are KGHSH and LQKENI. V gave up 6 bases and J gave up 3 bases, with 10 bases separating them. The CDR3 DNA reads TGTGCCAGCTCCCCAGCCCAGACAGATACGCAGTATTTT. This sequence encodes CASSPAQTDTQYF. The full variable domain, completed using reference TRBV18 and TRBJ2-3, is NAGVMQNPRHLVRRRGQEARLRCSPMKGHSHVYWYRQLPEEGLKFMVYLQKENIIDESGMPKERFSAEFPKEGPSILRIQQVVRGDSAAYFCASSPAQTDTQYFGPGTRLTVL.

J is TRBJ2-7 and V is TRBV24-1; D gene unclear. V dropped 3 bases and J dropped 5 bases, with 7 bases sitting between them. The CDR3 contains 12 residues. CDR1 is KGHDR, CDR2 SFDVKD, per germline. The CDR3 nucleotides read TGTGCCACCAGTGATCCAAATGACGAGCAGTACTTC. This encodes CATSDPNDEQYF.

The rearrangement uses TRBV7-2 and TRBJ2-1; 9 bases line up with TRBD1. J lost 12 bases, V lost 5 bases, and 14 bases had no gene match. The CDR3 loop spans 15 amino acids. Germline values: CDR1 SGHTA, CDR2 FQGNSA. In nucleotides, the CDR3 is TGTGCCAGCAGCCCGCCTAGCAACAGGGGGCTGGGGCAGTTCTTC. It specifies CASSPPSNRGLGQFF.

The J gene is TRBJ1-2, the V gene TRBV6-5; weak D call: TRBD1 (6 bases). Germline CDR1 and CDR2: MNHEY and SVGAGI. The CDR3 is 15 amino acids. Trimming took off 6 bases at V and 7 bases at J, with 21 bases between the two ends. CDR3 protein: CASRDGQKLGTGYTF. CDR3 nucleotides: TGTGCCAGCAGGGATGGACAGAAACTCGGTACTGGCTACACCTTC.

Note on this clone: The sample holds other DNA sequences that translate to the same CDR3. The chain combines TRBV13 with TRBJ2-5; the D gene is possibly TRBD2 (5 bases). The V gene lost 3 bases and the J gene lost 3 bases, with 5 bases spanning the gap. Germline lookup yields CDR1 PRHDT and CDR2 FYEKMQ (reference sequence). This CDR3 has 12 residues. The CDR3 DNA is TGTGCCAGCAGCTTGGGAGAAGAGACCCAGTACTTC. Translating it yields CASSLGEETQYF.

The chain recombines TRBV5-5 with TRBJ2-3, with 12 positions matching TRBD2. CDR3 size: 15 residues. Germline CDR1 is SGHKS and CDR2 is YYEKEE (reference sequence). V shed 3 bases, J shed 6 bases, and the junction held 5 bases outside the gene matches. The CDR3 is CASSWTGLAGDTQYF. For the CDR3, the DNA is TGTGCCAGCAGCTGGACGGGACTAGCGGGCGATACGCAGTATTTT. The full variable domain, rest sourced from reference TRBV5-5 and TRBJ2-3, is DAGVTQSPTHLIKTRGQQVTLRCSPISGHKSVSWYQQVLGQGPQFIFQYYEKEERGRGNFPDRFSARQFPNYSSELNVNALLLGDSALYLCASSWTGLAGDTQYFGPGTRLTVL.

The CDR3 region is CASSVTYAGNTIYF. DNA of the CDR3: TGTGCCAGCAGCGTAACCTATGCTGGAAACACCATATATTTT. The rearrangement joins TRBV9 to TRBJ1-3; D is unclear. The germline gives CDR1 SGDLS, CDR2 YYNGEE. The CDR3 spans 14 residues. V was cut by 1 base and J by 2 bases, with 7 bases left in between. The complete variable domain, with remaining parts taken from reference TRBV9 and TRBJ1-3, reads DSGVTQTPKHLITATGQRVTLRCSPRSGDLSVYWYQQSLDQGLQFLIQYYNGEERAKGNILERFSAQQFPDLHSELNLSSLELGDSALYFCASSVTYAGNTIYFGEGSWLTVV.

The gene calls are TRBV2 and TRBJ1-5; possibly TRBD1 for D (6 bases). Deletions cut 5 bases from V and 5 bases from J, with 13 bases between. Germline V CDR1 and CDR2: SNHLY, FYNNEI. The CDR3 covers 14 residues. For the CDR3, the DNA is TGTGCCAGCAGTCGGACAGCCTCCTATCAGCCCCAGCATTTT. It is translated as CASSRTASYQPQHF.

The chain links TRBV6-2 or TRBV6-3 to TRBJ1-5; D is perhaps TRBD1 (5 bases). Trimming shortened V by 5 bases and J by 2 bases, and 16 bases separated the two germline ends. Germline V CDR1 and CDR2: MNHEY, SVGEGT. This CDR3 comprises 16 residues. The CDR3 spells CASSPGGGPGNQPQHF. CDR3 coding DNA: TGTGCCAGCAGTCCCGGGGGAGGGCCTGGCAATCAGCCCCAGCATTTT.

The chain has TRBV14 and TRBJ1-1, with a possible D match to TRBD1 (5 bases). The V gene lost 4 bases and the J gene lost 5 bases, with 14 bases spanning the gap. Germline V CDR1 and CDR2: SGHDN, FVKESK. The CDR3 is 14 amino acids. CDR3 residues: CASSPYRRGTEAFF. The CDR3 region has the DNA TGTGCCAGCAGCCCATACAGGAGGGGTACTGAAGCTTTCTTT.

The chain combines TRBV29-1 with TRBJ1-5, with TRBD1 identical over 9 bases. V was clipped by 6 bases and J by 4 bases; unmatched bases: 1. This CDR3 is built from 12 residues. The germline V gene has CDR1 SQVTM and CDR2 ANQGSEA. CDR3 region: CSVGQGNQPQHF. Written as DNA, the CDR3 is TGCAGCGTCGGACAGGGGAATCAGCCCCAGCATTTT.

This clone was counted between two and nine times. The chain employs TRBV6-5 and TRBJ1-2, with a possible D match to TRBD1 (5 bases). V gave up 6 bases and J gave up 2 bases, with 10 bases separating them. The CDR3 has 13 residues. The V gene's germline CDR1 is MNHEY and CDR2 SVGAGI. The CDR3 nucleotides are TGTGCCAGCAGGGGGAACAGGAACTATGGCTACACCTTC. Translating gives CASRGNRNYGYTF.

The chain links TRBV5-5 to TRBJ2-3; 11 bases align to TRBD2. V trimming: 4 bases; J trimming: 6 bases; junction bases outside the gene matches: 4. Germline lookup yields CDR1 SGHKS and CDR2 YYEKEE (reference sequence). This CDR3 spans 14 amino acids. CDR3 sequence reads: CASSTTSGGDTQYF. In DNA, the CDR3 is TGTGCCAGCAGCACCACTAGCGGGGGTGATACGCAGTATTTT.

The CDR3 DNA reads TGTGCCAGCAGTGCGCAGAGCAATCAGCCCCAGCATTTT. It specifies CASSAQSNQPQHF. This rearrangement joins TRBV2 to TRBJ1-5; D remains ambiguous. Germline V gene lookup returns CDR1 SNHLY and CDR2 FYNNEI. There are 13 residues in the CDR3. Between the trimmed V and J ends, which lost 4 bases and 1 base, there was a span of 5 bases. The entire variable domain, with the rest obtained from reference TRBV2 and TRBJ1-5, is as follows: EPEVTQTPSHQVTQMGQEVILRCVPISNHLYFYWYRQILGQKVEFLVSFYNNEISEKSEIFDDQFSVERPDGSNFTLKIRSTKLEDSAMYFCASSAQSNQPQHFGDGTRLSIL.

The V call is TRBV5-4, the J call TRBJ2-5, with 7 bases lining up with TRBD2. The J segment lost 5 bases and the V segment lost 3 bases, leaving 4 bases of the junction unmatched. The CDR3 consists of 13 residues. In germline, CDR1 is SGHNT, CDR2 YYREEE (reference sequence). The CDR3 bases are TGTGCCAGCAGCTGGTACGGGGGGGAGACCCAGTACTTC. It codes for CASSWYGGETQYF.

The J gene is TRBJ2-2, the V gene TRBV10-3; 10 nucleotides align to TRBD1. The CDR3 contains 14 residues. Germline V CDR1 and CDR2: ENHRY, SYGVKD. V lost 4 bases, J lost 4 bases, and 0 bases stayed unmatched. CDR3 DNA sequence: TGTGCCATCAGTGGACAGGGGGCCACCGGGGAGCTGTTTTTT. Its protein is CAISGQGATGELFF.

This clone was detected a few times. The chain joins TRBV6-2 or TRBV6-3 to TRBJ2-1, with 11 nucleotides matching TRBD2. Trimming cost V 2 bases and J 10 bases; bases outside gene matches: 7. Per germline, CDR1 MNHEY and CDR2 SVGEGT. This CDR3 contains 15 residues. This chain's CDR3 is CASSYGPSGGWEQFF. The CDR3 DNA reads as TGTGCCAGCAGTTACGGGCCTAGCGGGGGGTGGGAGCAGTTCTTC.

The CDR3 spells CASSRDFYEQFF. The DNA for the CDR3 is TGTGCCAGCAGCCGGGACTTCTATGAGCAGTTCTTC. The chain couples TRBV14 to TRBJ2-1; possibly TRBD2 for D (6 bases). The CDR3 consists of 12 residues. Trimming took off 4 bases at V and 8 bases at J, with 9 bases between the two ends. Germline loops: CDR1 SGHDN, CDR2 FVKESK. Full variable domain (outside the CDR3, taken from reference TRBV14 and TRBJ2-1): EAGVTQFPSHSVIEKGQTVTLRCDPISGHDNLYWYRRVMGKEIKFLLHFVKESKQDESGMPNNRFLAERTGGTYSTLKVQPAELEDSGVYFCASSRDFYEQFFGPGTRLTVL.

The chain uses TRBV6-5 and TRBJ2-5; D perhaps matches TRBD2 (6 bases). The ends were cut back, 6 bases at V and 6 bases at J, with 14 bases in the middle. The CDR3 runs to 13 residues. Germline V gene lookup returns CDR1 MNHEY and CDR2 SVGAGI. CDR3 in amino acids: CASREGIAKTQYF. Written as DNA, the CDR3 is TGTGCCAGCAGGGAGGGGATCGCGAAGACCCAGTACTTC.

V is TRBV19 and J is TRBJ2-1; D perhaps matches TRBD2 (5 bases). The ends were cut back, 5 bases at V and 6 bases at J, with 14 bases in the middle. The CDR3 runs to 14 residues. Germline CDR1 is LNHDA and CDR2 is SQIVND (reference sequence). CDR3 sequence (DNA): TGTGCCAGTAGTTGGCTAGCCTCTTCCAATGAGCAGTTCTTC. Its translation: CASSWLASSNEQFF.

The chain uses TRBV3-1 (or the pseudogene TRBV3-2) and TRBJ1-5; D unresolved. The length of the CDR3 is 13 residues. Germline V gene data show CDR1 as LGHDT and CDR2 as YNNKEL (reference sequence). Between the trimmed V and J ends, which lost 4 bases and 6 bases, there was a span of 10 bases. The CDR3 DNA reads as TGTGCCAGCAGCCGAGCGTCGGGTCAGCCCCAGCATTTT. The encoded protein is CASSRASGQPQHF.